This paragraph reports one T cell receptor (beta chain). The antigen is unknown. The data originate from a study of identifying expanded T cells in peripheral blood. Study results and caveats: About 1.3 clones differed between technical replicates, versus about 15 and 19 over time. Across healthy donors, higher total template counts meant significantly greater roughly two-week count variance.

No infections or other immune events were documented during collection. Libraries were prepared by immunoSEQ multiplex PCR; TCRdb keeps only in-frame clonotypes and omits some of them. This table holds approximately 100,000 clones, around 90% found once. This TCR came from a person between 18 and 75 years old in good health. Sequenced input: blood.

CDR3 in amino acids: CASSLGTRETQYF. In nucleotides, the CDR3 is TGTGCCAGCAGCTTGGGCACACGGGAGACCCAGTACTTC. V is TRBV11-1 and J is TRBJ2-5; D is unresolved. CDR1 is SGHAT and CDR2 is FQDESV in the germline V gene (reference sequence). Trimming left V 3 bases short and J 5 bases short, with 10 bases between. This CDR3 contains 13 residues.